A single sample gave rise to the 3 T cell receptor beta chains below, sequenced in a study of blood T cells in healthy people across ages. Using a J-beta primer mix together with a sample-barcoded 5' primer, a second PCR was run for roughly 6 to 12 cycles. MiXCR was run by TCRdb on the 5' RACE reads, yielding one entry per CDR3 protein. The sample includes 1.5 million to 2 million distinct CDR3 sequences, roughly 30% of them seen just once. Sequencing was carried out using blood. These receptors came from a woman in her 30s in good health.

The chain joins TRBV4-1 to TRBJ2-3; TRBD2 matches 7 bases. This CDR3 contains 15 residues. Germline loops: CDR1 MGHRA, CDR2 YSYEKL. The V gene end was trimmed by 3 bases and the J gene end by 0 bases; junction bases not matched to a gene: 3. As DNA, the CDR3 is TGCGCCAGCAGCCACTGGGAGGGAAGCACAGATACGCAGTATTTT. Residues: CASSHWEGSTDTQYF.

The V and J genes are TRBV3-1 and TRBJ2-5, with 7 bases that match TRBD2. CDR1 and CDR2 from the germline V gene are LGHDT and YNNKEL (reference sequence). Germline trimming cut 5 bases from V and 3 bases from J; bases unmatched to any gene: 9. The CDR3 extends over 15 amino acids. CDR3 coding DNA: TGTGCCAGCAGCGACATCACGGGGGGAGAAGAGACCCAGTACTTC. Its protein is CASSDITGGEETQYF.

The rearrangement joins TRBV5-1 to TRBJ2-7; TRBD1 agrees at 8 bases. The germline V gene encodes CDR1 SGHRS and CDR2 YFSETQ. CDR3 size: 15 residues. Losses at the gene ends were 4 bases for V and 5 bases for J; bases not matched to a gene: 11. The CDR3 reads CASSKETGAGHEQYF. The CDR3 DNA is TGCGCCAGCAGCAAAGAGACAGGGGCCGGGCACGAGCAGTACTTC.